These 29 T cell receptor beta chains originate from one sample sequenced in a study of T cells in Graves' hyperthyroidism and ophthalmopathy. Amplification yielded TCR beta CDR3 regions, with RNA transcripts as the source. RT-PCR in the first round (using the HTBI primer set) targeted the TCR CDR3. MiXCR, applied by TCRdb to the multiplex PCR reads, yields one record per CDR3 protein. The sample yields 550,000 to 700,000 distinct CDR3 sequences, roughly 50% seen once. Sequenced: peripheral blood or thyroid tissue (not recorded which). The receptors originated from an adult woman with Graves' disease, either hyperthyroidism or ophthalmopathy (not recorded which).

The chain recombines TRBV10-2 with TRBJ2-5, with TRBD2 matching 12 bases. CDR3 size: 17 residues. V was clipped by 2 bases and J by 7 bases; unmatched bases: 11. Germline V lookup: CDR1 WSHSY, CDR2 SAAADI. The CDR3 DNA is TGCGCCAGCAGTGAGCTGGTGACTAGCGGGAGACTAGGGACCCAGTACTTC. It encodes CASSELVTSGRLGTQYF.

At least ten counts were recorded for this clonotype. The rearrangement joins TRBV7-8 to TRBJ1-1; D is unresolved. There are 15 residues in the CDR3. Trimming removed 3 bases from V and 5 bases from J, with 16 bases in between. Germline lookup yields CDR1 SGHVS and CDR2 FQNEAQ. As DNA, the CDR3 is TGTGCCAGCAGCTTCGGTTCTGGCGGTAGTACTGAAGCTTTCTTT. Its protein product is CASSFGSGGSTEAFF.

This chain uses TRBV7-9 with TRBJ2-7; D tentatively fits TRBD1 or TRBD2 (5 bases each). CDR3 length equals 11 residues. Germline-derived CDR1 and CDR2 are SEHNR and FQNEAQ (reference sequence). The V and J ends lost 8 bases and 7 bases respectively, with 12 bases between them. The CDR3 is CASAGTREQYF. CDR3 coding DNA: TGTGCCAGCGCAGGGACGAGGGAGCAGTACTTC.

The CDR3 loop reads CAISEERDDYGYTF. The CDR3 DNA reads TGTGCCATCAGTGAGGAGAGGGACGACTATGGCTACACCTTC. The chain combines TRBV10-3 with TRBJ1-2, with a weak D call TRBD1 (5 bases). V was shortened by 2 bases and J by 3 bases, with 10 bases between the two germline ends. The CDR3 spans 14 residues. Per the germline V gene, CDR1 is ENHRY and CDR2 is SYGVKD.

This clonotype has at least ten counts. This sequence joins TRBV5-1 and TRBJ1-2; D not resolved. Trimming removed 0 bases from V and 8 bases from J, with 11 bases in between. This CDR3 comprises 13 residues. The V gene's germline CDR1 is SGHRS and CDR2 YFSETQ. This chain's CDR3 is CASSLDRQSGYTF. The CDR3 DNA sequence: TGCGCCAGCAGCTTGGATCGCCAGTCGGGCTACACCTTC. The variable domain in full, completed from reference TRBV5-1 and TRBJ1-2, reads KAGVTQTPRYLIKTRGQQVTLSCSPISGHRSVSWYQQTPGQGLQFLFEYFSETQRNKGNFPGRFSGRQFSNSRSEMNVSTLELGDSALYLCASSLDRQSGYTFGSGTRLTVV.

This clonotype was seen once. Since no conserved phenylalanine or tryptophan closes the CDR3, a read error is the likely cause. No DNA is shown, since the ends of the CDR3 on it are uncertain; the CDR3 is the one TCRdb lists. The chain combines TRBV12-3 or TRBV12-4 with TRBJ2-7; the D call TRBD2 from the table was never checked on the DNA. The CDR3 spans 8 residues, counting both ends. CDR3: CASRATGR.

With respect to this clonotype: At one end the junction does not follow the germline gene, possibly because of a read error. The rearrangement uses TRBV29-1 and TRBJ2-7; 9 nucleotides agree with TRBD1. The CDR3 runs to 11 residues. Germline V gene data show CDR1 as SQVTM and CDR2 as ANQGSEA. CDR3 sequence (DNA): TGCAGCGTTGAAGGCCAACAGGGGGCAGGATTC. It translates to CSVEGQQGAGF.

The V and J genes are TRBV2 and TRBJ1-5; TRBD1 matches at 8 bases. CDR3 size: 14 residues. The V gene's germline CDR1 is SNHLY and CDR2 FYNNEI. J lost 7 bases, V lost 3 bases, and 5 bases had no gene match. CDR3: CASSEDREVQPQHF. The CDR3 coding sequence is TGTGCCAGCAGTGAGGACAGGGAAGTACAGCCCCAGCATTTT. The variable domain in full, completed from reference TRBV2 and TRBJ1-5, reads EPEVTQTPSHQVTQMGQEVILRCVPISNHLYFYWYRQILGQKVEFLVSFYNNEISEKSEIFDDQFSVERPDGSNFTLKIRSTKLEDSAMYFCASSEDREVQPQHFGDGTRLSIL.

This clonotype was seen a few times. A read error may explain this, as a much larger clone is one base away. V is TRBV12-3 or TRBV12-4 and J is TRBJ2-2; 7 positions agree with TRBD1. The CDR3 is 15 amino acids. The V segment lost 8 bases and the J segment 2 bases; nucleotides outside the gene matches: 8. CDR3 region: CASWTGLTNTGELFF. CDR3 bases: TGTGCCAGCTGGACAGGCCTCACTAACACCGGGGAGCTGTTTTTT.

A remark on this clonotype: At one of its ends the junction is not consistent with the germline gene, which may arise from a read error. This chain links TRBV2 with TRBJ1-2, with D perhaps TRBD1 (6 bases). The CDR3 contains 14 residues. CDR1 and CDR2 from the germline V gene are SNHLY and FYNNEI. The CDR3 region is CANSEQGGGYGYTF. CDR3 DNA sequence: TGTGCCAACAGTGAACAGGGCGGGGGTTATGGCTACACCTTC.

The genes are TRBV29-1 and TRBJ2-7; no reliable D call. CDR3 length equals 12 residues. V was pared by 0 bases and J by 3 bases, with 6 bases between. CDR1 SQVTM and CDR2 ANQGSEA come from the germline V gene. The CDR3 coding sequence is TGCAGCGTTGAAGATCGTCGCTACGAGCAGTACTTC. Protein product: CSVEDRRYEQYF.

The V gene is TRBV7-2, the J gene TRBJ2-7; D uncertain. CDR3 size: 14 residues. The germline V gene encodes CDR1 SGHTA and CDR2 FQGNSA. V lost 6 bases to trimming and J lost 5 bases, with 17 bases between them. DNA of the CDR3: TGTGCCAGCAGGCCTCTGATGACTTCCCACGAGCAGTACTTC. This translates into CASRPLMTSHEQYF.

This clonotype has ten or more counts. V gene TRBV20-1 combines with J gene TRBJ2-7, with a possible D match to TRBD2 (5 bases). The CDR3 is 14 amino acids. The germline V and J ends were trimmed by 0 bases and 3 bases, with 12 bases remaining between them. Germline CDR1 is DFQATT and CDR2 is SNEGSKA (reference sequence). This chain's CDR3 is CSARDLGRDYEQYF. The CDR3 DNA sequence: TGCAGTGCTAGAGATCTGGGGAGAGACTACGAGCAGTACTTC.

This clonotype was seen repeatedly, ten times or more. The V gene is TRBV2, the J gene TRBJ2-5; 9 bases match TRBD2. The CDR3 extends over 13 amino acids. V was pared by 4 bases and J by 3 bases, with 0 bases of the junction left unmatched. Germline assignment: CDR1 SNHLY and CDR2 FYNNEI. CDR3 in DNA: TGTGCCAGCAGTGGACTAGCGGAAGAGACCCAGTACTTC. This sequence encodes CASSGLAEETQYF.

This clonotype was detected many times. V usage is TRBV20-1 and J usage is TRBJ2-2, with 9 bases that match TRBD1. V was clipped by 5 bases and J by 2 bases; unmatched bases: 12. Germline-derived CDR1 and CDR2 are DFQATT and SNEGSKA (reference sequence). This CDR3 has 17 residues. The CDR3 DNA reads as TGCAGTGCTCAAATTCTCCCGGGACAGGGAAACACCGGGGAGCTGTTTTTT. Its protein is CSAQILPGQGNTGELFF.

This clonotype was observed many times. The V call is TRBV6-6, the J call TRBJ1-5; D is perhaps TRBD1 (5 bases). The germline gives CDR1 MNHNY, CDR2 SVGAGI (reference sequence). CDR3 length: 15 amino acids. Trimming pared 3 bases from V and 5 bases from J, leaving 14 bases between. CDR3 in amino acids: CASSYLVGGYQPQHF. The CDR3 DNA sequence: TGTGCCAGCAGTTATCTCGTGGGGGGATATCAGCCCCAGCATTTT.

The chain uses TRBV20-1 and TRBJ1-5; TRBD1 is a possible D gene (5 bases). The V and J ends lost 6 bases and 0 bases respectively, with 15 bases between them. Germline loops: CDR1 DFQATT, CDR2 SNEGSKA (reference sequence). This CDR3 region has 15 residues. CDR3 sequence: CSAVVQDISNQPQHF. The CDR3 DNA follows: TGCAGTGCCGTGGTCCAGGACATTAGCAATCAGCCCCAGCATTTT.

This clonotype was counted many times. The V and J genes are TRBV10-2 and TRBJ2-5, with TRBD1 as a possible D gene (6 bases). Germline V gives CDR1 WSHSY, CDR2 SAAADI. V shed 5 bases and J shed 2 bases, with 15 bases lying between them. This CDR3 spans 15 amino acids. CDR3 DNA sequence: TGCGCCAGCAGTAGCCGGACAGAGTTACAAGAGACCCAGTACTTC. Translated: CASSSRTELQETQYF.

This chain uses TRBV11-2 with TRBJ1-2; 8 bases are shared with TRBD1. Per the germline V gene, CDR1 is SGHAT and CDR2 is FQNNGV. V gave up 5 bases and J gave up 8 bases; unmatched junction bases: 7. The CDR3 spans 13 residues. CDR3 nucleotide sequence: TGTGCCAGCAGCCCGACAGGGGCCGGAGGCTACACCTTC. Its translation: CASSPTGAGGYTF.

This clonotype was observed a handful of times. The chain employs TRBV28 and TRBJ2-7; possibly TRBD2 for D (6 bases). Germline CDR1 MDHEN, CDR2 SYDVKM. This CDR3 spans 13 amino acids. Trimming stripped 6 bases from V and 3 bases from J, with 12 bases between. The CDR3 sequence is CASRGDSLYEQYF. In nucleotides, the CDR3 is TGTGCCAGCAGAGGGGACTCCCTCTACGAGCAGTACTTC.

Many counts were recorded for this clonotype. This rearrangement joins TRBV6-5 to TRBJ2-7; 8 bases fit TRBD1. V trimming: 6 bases; J trimming: 1 base; junction bases outside the gene matches: 8. The CDR3 loop spans 15 amino acids. Germline loops: CDR1 MNHEY, CDR2 SVGAGI. The CDR3 loop reads CASRLTTGASYEQYF. The DNA for the CDR3 is TGTGCCAGCAGACTGACGACAGGGGCTTCCTACGAGCAGTACTTC.

Many counts were recorded for this clonotype. The chain joins TRBV20-1 to TRBJ2-5, with D perhaps assigned TRBD1 or TRBD2 (5 bases each). CDR3 length equals 15 residues. Trimming removed 0 bases from V and 2 bases from J, with 13 bases in between. From germline, CDR1 is DFQATT and CDR2 SNEGSKA (reference sequence). The CDR3 loop is CSAREGTTRQETQYF. For the CDR3, the DNA is TGCAGTGCTAGAGAGGGGACCACGAGGCAAGAGACCCAGTACTTC.

There are a few counts of this clonotype. This sequence joins TRBV20-1 and TRBJ1-6, with D uncertain. The CDR3 consists of 13 residues. Germline-derived CDR1 and CDR2 are DFQATT and SNEGSKA (reference sequence). V lost 3 bases and J 6 bases, leaving 9 bases between the germline ends. Here the CDR3 reads CSASSGSNSPLHF. CDR3 nucleotides: TGCAGTGCTAGTTCCGGCAGTAATTCACCCCTCCACTTT.

Here the CDR3 reads CASSVNPTSGRSQYF. CDR3 nucleotide sequence: TGTGCCAGCAGCGTAAACCCGACTAGCGGGAGGTCCCAGTACTTC. The chain recombines TRBV9 with TRBJ2-5, with TRBD2 matching over 13 bases. V shed 1 base and J 9 bases; nucleotides not matched to a gene: 6. The CDR3 covers 15 residues. CDR1 SGDLS and CDR2 YYNGEE come from the germline V gene.

Remarks on this clonotype: The conserved phenylalanine or tryptophan is not found at the CDR3 terminus, so this likely reflects a read error. The limits of the CDR3 on the DNA are not certain, so only TCRdb's listed CDR3 is given. The chain has TRBV20-1 and TRBJ2-1; TRBD1, the table's D call, lacks a check against the DNA. CDR1 is DFQATT, CDR2 SNEGSKA, per germline (reference sequence). The CDR3 length equals 10 residues, ends included. The chain's CDR3 is CSAPGRQGVS.

This clonotype has a count of ten or more. The chain employs TRBV19 and TRBJ2-7, with D maybe TRBD1 (6 bases). V was clipped by 0 bases and J by 4 bases, with 7 bases between them. CDR3 length: 13 residues. The V gene's germline CDR1 is LNHDA and CDR2 SQIVND (reference sequence). In DNA, the CDR3 is TGTGCCAGTAGTATAGAAGACAGGTACGAGCAGTACTTC. This sequence encodes CASSIEDRYEQYF.

This chain joins TRBV29-1 and TRBJ2-7; a weak D match, TRBD2 (5 bases). Trimming left V 5 bases short and J 7 bases short, with 15 bases between. Germline loops: CDR1 SQVTM, CDR2 ANQGSEA. This CDR3 spans 12 amino acids. CDR3 sequence (DNA): TGCAGCGTTCTAATAGCGAGGTATGAGCAGTACTTC. Amino acid sequence: CSVLIARYEQYF.

The CDR3 sequence is CAISESTTGNQPQYF. The CDR3 DNA is TGTGCCATCAGTGAGTCGACGACAGGAAATCAGCCCCAGTACTTC. The J gene is TRBJ2-5, the V gene TRBV10-3, with D perhaps TRBD1 (6 bases). Germline CDR1 ENHRY, CDR2 SYGVKD. The V end was cut by 0 bases, the J end by 9 bases, with 17 bases between. The CDR3 is made up of 15 amino acids.

The chain uses TRBV5-1 and TRBJ1-1, with D possibly TRBD1 on 6 matching bases. This CDR3 has 19 amino acids. The germline V gene has CDR1 SGHRS and CDR2 YFSETQ. V gave up 2 bases and J gave up 1 base, with 24 bases separating them. The CDR3 here is CASSFVGGSGRKSNTEAFF. The CDR3, as DNA: TGCGCCAGCAGCTTCGTGGGGGGCTCGGGGCGTAAATCGAACACTGAAGCTTTCTTT.